This note documents a single T cell receptor beta chain sequence. The sample comes from a study of cytomegalovirus exposure and HLA in healthy donors. The PCR was carried out with 60 Vbeta primers and 13 Jbeta primers. The data were produced by immunoSEQ multiplex PCR, yet TCRdb's version contains in-frame clones alone and is incomplete. In the table there are 200,000 to 250,000 clones, about 72% of which are singletons. Though probably carrying unrecorded immune exposures, donors were nominally healthy at sampling. This CDR3 contains 16 residues. Germline V CDR1 and CDR2: SEHNR, FQNEAQ (reference sequence). Trimming cost V 4 bases and J 3 bases, with 19 bases left between them.

This chain joins TRBV7-9 and TRBJ2-7, with D possibly matching TRBD1 (5 bases). The sample taken for sequencing was PBMCs. The TCR comes from a male donor in good health and CMV-seronegative. The CDR3 is CASSSPGRLGGYEQYF. For the CDR3, the DNA is TGTGCCAGCAGCTCCCCAGGGCGCCTCGGTGGCTACGAGCAGTACTTC.